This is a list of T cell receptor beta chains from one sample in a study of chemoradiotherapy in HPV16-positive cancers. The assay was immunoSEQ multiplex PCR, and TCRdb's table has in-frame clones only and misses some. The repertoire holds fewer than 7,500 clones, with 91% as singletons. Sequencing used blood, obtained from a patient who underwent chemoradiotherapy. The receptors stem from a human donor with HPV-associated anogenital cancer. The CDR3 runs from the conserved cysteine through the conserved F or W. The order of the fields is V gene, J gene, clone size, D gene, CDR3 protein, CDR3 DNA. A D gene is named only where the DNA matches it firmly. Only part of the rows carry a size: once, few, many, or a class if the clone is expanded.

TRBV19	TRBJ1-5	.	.	CASSQGTQPQHF	TGTGCCAGTAGTCAGGGCACTCAGCCCCAGCATTTT
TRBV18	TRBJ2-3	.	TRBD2	CASSPGLVGLTSTDTQYF	TGTGCCAGCTCACCGGGACTAGTAGGTTTGACGAGCACAGATACGCAGTATTTT
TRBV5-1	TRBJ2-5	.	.	CASSLKGVGEETQYF	TGCGCCAGCAGCTTGAAGGGCGTCGGAGAAGAGACCCAGTACTTC
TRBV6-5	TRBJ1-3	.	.	CASREWGQGNTIYF	TGTGCCAGCAGAGAGTGGGGACAAGGAAACACCATATATTTT
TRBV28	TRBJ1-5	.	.	CASSLFRVGVQPQHF	TGTGCCAGCAGTTTATTTCGGGTGGGAGTTCAGCCCCAGCATTTT
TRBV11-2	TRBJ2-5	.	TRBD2	CASSLGLAGGQETQYF	TGTGCCAGCAGCCTAGGACTAGCGGGGGGGCAAGAGACCCAGTACTTC
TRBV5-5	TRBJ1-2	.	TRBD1	CASSLPDRDGYTF	TGTGCCAGCAGCTTGCCGGACAGGGATGGCTACACCTTC
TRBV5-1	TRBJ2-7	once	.	CASSLLGGTAYYEQYF	TGCGCCAGCAGCTTGTTAGGAGGGACCGCATACTACGAGCAGTACTTC
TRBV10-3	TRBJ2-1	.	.	CAIGDRSYNEQFF	TGTGCCATCGGGGATCGCTCCTACAATGAGCAGTTCTTC
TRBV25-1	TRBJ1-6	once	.	CASSALTPNNSPLHF	TGTGCCAGCAGTGCTTTGACACCCAATAATTCACCCCTCCACTTT
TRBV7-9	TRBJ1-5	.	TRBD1	CASTIGQGDQPQHF	TGTGCCAGCACTATAGGACAGGGAGATCAGCCCCAGCATTTT
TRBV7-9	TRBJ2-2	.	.	CASSLGSAGARELFF	TGTGCCAGCAGCTTAGGGTCGGCTGGGGCCCGGGAGCTGTTTTTT
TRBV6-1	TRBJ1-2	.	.	CASSRRNSGDGYTF	TGTGCCAGCAGCCGCCGAAACAGTGGCGATGGCTACACCTTC
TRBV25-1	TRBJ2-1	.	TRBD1	CASSEVRQGVNEQFF	TGTGCCAGCAGTGAGGTCAGACAGGGGGTCAATGAGCAGTTCTTC
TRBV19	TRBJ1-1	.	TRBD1	CASSIQTGGLTEAFF	TGTGCCAGTAGTATTCAAACAGGGGGGCTCACTGAAGCTTTCTTT
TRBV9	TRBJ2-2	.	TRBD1	CASSVGHRGPGELFF	TGTGCCAGCAGCGTAGGTCACAGGGGGCCCGGGGAGCTGTTTTTT
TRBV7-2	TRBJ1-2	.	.	CASSGAGGANPGYGYTF	TGTGCCAGCAGCGGTGCTGGGGGTGCTAATCCTGGCTATGGCTACACCTTC
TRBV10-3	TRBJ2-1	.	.	CAINSGVRYNEQFF	TGTGCCATCAATTCAGGAGTACGGTACAATGAGCAGTTCTTC
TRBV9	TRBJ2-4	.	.	CASSPGRGAGFQNIQYF	TGTGCCAGCAGCCCAGGTCGGGGGGCGGGATTCCAAAACATTCAGTACTTC
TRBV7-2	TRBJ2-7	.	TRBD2	CASSPYGSGLAPYEQYF	TGTGCCAGCAGCCCCTACGGGAGTGGACTAGCCCCCTACGAGCAGTACTTC
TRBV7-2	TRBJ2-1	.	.	CASSLGGAAEQFF	TGTGCCAGCAGCTTAGGGGGGGCGGCGGAGCAGTTCTTC
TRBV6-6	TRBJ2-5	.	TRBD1	CASSYVGTAQETQYF	TGTGCCAGCAGTTACGTCGGGACAGCTCAAGAGACCCAGTACTTC
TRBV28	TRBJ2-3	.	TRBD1	CASRNRGPTDTQYF	TGTGCCAGCAGGAACAGGGGCCCCACAGATACGCAGTATTTT
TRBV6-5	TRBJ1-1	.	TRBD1	CASSYSEDRDVAEAFF	TGTGCCAGCAGTTACTCCGAAGACAGGGATGTCGCTGAAGCTTTCTTT
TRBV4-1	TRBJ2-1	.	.	CASSQAMGSPYNEQFF	TGCGCCAGCAGCCAAGCAATGGGTTCCCCCTACAATGAGCAGTTCTTC
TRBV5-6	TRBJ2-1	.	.	CASSLRGQKLNEQFF	TGTGCCAGCAGCTTGCGAGGGCAGAAACTCAATGAGCAGTTCTTC
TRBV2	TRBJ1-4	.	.	CASRTGTADTEKLFF	TGTGCCAGCAGAACCGGGACGGCCGACACTGAAAAACTGTTTTTT
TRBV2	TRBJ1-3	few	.	CASSVVREGGTSGNTIYF	TGTGCCAGCAGCGTTGTTCGGGAGGGAGGGACCTCTGGAAACACCATATATTTT
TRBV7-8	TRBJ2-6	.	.	CASSLIFPDNSGANVLTF	TGTGCCAGCAGCTTAATATTCCCTGACAACTCTGGGGCCAACGTCCTGACTTTC
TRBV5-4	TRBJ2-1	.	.	CASSPPLARRNNEQFF	TGTGCCAGCAGCCCGCCCCTTGCACGGAGGAACAATGAGCAGTTCTTC
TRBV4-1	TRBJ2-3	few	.	CASSQADGGAGTDTQYF	TGCGCCAGCAGCCAAGCCGACGGTGGGGCCGGCACAGATACGCAGTATTTT